This T cell receptor (beta chain) was profiled in a study of blood T cells in healthy people across ages. Study conclusions and caveats: Strongly correlated with naive T cell percentage was TCR beta diversity.

A second roughly 6 to 11 cycle PCR used barcoded and J-beta primers. TCRdb re-derived calls from the 5' RACE reads in MiXCR, one entry per CDR3 protein. Of 1.5 million to 2 million distinct CDR3 sequences in the sample, 34% are singletons; the top ten hold around 11%. Details on this clonotype: Its target is not known.

The clonotype was recovered from a young woman in good health. The sample comprised blood.

The CDR3 region is CSAIEIPPTAETQYF. The CDR3 DNA reads TGCAGTGCTATAGAGATACCCCCGACAGCAGAGACCCAGTACTTC. The chain is built from TRBV20-1 and TRBJ2-5; D possibly corresponds to TRBD1 (5 bases). The CDR3 runs to 15 residues. Germline CDR1 DFQATT, CDR2 SNEGSKA (reference sequence). V shed 4 bases and J shed 4 bases, with 19 bases lying between them.